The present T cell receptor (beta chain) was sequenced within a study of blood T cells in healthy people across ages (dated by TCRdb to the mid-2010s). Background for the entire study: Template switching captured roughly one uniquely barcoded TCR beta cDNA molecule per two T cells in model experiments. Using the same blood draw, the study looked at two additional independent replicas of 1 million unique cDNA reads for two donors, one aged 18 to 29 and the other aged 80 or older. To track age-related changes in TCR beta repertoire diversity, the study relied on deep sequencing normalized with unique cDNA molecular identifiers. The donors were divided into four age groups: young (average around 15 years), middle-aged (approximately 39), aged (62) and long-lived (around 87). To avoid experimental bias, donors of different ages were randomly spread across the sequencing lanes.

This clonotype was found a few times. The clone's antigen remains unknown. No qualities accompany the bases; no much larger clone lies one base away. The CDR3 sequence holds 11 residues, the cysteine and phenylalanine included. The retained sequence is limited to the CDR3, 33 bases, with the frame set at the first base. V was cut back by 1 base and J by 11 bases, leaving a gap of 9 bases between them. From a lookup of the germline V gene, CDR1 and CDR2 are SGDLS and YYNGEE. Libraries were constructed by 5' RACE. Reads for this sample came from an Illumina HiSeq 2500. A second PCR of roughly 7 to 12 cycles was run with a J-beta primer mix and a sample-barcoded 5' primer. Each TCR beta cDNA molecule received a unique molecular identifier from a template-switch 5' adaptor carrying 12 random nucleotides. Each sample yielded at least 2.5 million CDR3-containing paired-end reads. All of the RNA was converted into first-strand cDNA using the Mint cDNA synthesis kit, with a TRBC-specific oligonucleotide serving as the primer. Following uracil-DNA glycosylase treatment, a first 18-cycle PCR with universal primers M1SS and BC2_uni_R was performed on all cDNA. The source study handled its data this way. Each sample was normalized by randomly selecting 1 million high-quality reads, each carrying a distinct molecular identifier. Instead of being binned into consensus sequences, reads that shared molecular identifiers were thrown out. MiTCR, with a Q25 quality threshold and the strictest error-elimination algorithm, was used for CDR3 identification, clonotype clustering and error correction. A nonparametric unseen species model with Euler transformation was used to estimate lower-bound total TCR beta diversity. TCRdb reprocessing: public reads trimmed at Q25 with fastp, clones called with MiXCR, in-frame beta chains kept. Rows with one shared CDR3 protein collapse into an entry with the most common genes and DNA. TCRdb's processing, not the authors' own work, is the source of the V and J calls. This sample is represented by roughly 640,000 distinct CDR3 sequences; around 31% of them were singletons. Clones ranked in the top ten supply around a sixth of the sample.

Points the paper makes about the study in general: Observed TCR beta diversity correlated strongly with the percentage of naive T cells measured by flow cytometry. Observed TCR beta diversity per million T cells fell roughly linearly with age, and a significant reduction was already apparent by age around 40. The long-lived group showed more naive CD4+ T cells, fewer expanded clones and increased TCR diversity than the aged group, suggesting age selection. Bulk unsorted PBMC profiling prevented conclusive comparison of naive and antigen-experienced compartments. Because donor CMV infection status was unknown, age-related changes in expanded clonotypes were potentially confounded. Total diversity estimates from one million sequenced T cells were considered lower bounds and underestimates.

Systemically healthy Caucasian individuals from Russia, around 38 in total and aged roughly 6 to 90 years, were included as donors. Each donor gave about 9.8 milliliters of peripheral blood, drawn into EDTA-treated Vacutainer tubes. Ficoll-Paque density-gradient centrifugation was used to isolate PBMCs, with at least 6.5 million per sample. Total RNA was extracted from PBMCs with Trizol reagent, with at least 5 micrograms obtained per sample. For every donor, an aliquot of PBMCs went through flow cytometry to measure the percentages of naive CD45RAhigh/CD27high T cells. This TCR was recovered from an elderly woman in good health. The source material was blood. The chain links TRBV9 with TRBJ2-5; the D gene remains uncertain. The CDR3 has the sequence CASSVLNGQYF. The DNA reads TGTGCCAGCAGCGTACTAAATGGGCAGTACTTC.